This T cell receptor beta chain is drawn from a study of control samples from healthy donors and cancer patients. Here immunoSEQ multiplex PCR was the method, and the copy in TCRdb shows in-frame clones only, minus some. The table shows about 120,000 clones, with 70% to 90% occurring only once. This clone was counted a single time. The receptor was derived from a man aged 35-49 years in good health. Sequences were obtained from blood.

CDR3 loop: CASSLPGLAQYF. The CDR3 bases are TGTGCCAGCAGCTTGCCTGGACTTGCGCAGTATTTT. The chain links TRBV5-6 to TRBJ2-3; tentative D call: TRBD2 (5 bases). The V end lost 1 base, the J end lost 10 bases, and 10 bases lay between the germline ends. The CDR3 has 12 residues. CDR1 is SGHDT and CDR2 is YYEEEE in the germline V gene.